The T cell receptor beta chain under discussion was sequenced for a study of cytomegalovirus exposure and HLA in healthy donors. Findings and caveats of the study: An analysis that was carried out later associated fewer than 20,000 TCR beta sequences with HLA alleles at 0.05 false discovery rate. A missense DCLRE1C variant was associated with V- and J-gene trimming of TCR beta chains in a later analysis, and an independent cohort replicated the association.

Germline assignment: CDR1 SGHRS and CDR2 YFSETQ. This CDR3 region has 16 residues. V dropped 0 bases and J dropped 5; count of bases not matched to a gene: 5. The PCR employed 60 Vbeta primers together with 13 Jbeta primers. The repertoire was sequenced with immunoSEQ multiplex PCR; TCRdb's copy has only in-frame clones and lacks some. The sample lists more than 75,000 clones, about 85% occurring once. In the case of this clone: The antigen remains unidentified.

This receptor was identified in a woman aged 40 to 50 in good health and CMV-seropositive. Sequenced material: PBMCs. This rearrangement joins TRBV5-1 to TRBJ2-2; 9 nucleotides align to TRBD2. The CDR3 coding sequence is TGCGCCAGCAGCTTGGTAGCGGGAGTTGGGACCGGGGAGCTGTTTTTT. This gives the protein CASSLVAGVGTGELFF.